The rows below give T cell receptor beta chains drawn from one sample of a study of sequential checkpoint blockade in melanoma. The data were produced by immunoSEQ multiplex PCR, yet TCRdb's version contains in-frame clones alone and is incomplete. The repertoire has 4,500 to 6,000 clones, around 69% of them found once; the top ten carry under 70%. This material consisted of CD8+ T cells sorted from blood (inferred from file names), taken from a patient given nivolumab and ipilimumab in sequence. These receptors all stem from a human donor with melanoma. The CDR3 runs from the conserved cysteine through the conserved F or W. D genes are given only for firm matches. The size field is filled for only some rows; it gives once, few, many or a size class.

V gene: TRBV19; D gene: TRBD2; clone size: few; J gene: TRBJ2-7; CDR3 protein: CASTPTGGYPYEQYF; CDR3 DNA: TGTGCCAGTACCCCAACCGGGGGGTATCCCTACGAGCAGTACTTC
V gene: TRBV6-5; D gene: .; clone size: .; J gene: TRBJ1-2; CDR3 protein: CASSPTLAGGYTF; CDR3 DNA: TGTGCCAGCAGCCCAACCTTAGCTGGTGGCTACACCTTC
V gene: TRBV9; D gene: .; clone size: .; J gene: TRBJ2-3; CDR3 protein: CASSVGDTTDTQYF; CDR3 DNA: TGTGCCAGCAGCGTAGGCGACACCACAGATACGCAGTATTTT
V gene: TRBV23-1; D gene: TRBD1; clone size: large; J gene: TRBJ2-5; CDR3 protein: CASSRRDRETQYF; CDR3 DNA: TGCGCCAGCAGTCGCCGGGACAGGGAGACCCAGTACTTC
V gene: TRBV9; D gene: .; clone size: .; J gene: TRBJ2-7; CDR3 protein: CASRPTDGSYEQYF; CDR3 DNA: TGTGCCAGCAGGCCAACTGACGGGTCCTACGAGCAGTACTTC
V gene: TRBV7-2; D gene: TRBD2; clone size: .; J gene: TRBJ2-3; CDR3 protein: CASSLPTSGPTDTQYF; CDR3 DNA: TGTGCCAGCAGCTTACCGACTAGCGGGCCCACAGATACGCAGTATTTT
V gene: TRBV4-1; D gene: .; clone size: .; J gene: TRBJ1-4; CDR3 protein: CASSQDLARGPEKLFF; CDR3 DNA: TGCGCCAGCAGCCAAGATCTTGCCAGAGGGCCTGAAAAACTGTTTTTT
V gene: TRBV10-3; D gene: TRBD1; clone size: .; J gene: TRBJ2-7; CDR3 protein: CAISEAAGGYEQYF; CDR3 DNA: TGTGCCATCAGTGAGGCGGCAGGGGGTTACGAGCAGTACTTC
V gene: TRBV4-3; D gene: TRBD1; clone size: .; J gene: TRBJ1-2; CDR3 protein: CASSPHTGGGVGRTF; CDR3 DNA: TGCGCCAGCAGCCCTCACACAGGGGGCGGGGTTGGACGGACCTTC
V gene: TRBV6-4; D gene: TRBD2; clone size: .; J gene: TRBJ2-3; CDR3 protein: CASSRTSDTDTQYF; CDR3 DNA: TGTGCCAGCAGCCGGACTAGCGATACAGATACGCAGTATTTT
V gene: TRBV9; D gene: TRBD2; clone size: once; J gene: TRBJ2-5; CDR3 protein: CASSVTSSSGETQYF; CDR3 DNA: TGTGCCAGCAGCGTAACAAGCTCTAGCGGAGAGACCCAGTACTTC
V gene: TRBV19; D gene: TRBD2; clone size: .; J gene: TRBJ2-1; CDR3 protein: CASRTSGLYNEQFF; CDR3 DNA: TGTGCCAGCAGGACTAGCGGCCTTTACAATGAGCAGTTCTTC
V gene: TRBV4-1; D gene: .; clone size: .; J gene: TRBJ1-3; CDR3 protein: CASSQTGNTIYF; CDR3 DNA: TGCGCCAGCAGCCAGACTGGTAACACCATATATTTT
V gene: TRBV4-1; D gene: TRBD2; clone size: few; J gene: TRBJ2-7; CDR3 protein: CASSQSSGRAGWSYEQYF; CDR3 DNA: TGCGCCAGCAGCCAATCTAGCGGGAGGGCCGGATGGTCCTACGAGCAGTACTTC
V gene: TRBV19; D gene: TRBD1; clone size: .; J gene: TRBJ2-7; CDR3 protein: CASNIAGGRGNEQYF; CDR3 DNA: TGTGCCAGTAATATAGCAGGGGGACGAGGAAACGAGCAGTACTTC